This T cell receptor beta chain was captured in a study of T cells in Graves' hyperthyroidism and ophthalmopathy. General observations from the study: Blood also carried most thyroid clonotypes expanded above 0.001.

Template material for amplifying TCR beta CDR3 regions consisted of RNA transcripts. The TCR CDR3 was amplified in a first-round RT-PCR using the HTBI primer set. Using its own MiXCR run on the multiplex PCR reads, TCRdb lists one record per CDR3 protein. The sample has approximately 400,000 distinct CDR3 sequences, approximately 17% seen once. Uncontrolled infection, other autoimmune disease, pregnancy and lactation each barred patients from inclusion. Diagnostic assessment was based on clinical symptoms, serum thyroxine and TRAb, thyroid ultrasound and orbital computed tomography. Trimming stripped 3 bases from V and 4 bases from J, with 14 bases between. Germline V CDR1 and CDR2: SGDLS, YYNGEE. The CDR3 length is 16 residues. This clonotype turned up a few times. The antigen remains undetermined.

V is TRBV9 and J is TRBJ1-6; D not resolved. This clonotype originated in a man between 18 and 35 years old with Graves' ophthalmopathy. The sequenced material came from blood. The CDR3 nucleotides read TGTGCCAGCAGCGCGGTCGACGGCCCGTATAATTCACCCCTCCACTTT. This codes for CASSAVDGPYNSPLHF.